This TCR beta chain was identified in a study of tumor-infiltrating lymphocytes in primary liver carcinoma. As for the study in general: The patient population consisted of men and women between 30 and 69 years of age. Samples yielded about 3.65 to 8 million productive TCRbeta reads, similar across tissue types.

The study's findings and limits: Relative to blood, tumors carried a significantly larger fraction of the repertoire in their top 250 clones (p = 0.039).

The template, roughly 550 ng total RNA, yielded TCR beta cDNA made with a constant-region primer. Library construction for TCR beta comprised three nested multiplex PCR rounds performed with slightly modified ARM-PCR. Both of the initial two PCR rounds ran for nine to ten cycles and employed TRBV1-TRBV30 forward primers alongside a C-beta reverse primer. Each CDR3 protein gets one entry after TCRdb re-called the multiplex PCR reads with MiXCR. The sample consists of some 95,000 distinct CDR3 sequences, approximately 72% of them appearing once. CDR3 length: 13 amino acids. The trim removed 11 bases at V and 3 bases at J, leaving 6 bases unmatched. Germline CDR1 is MDHEN and CDR2 is SYDVKM. Joint extraction of RNA and DNA used roughly 18-34 mg of bulk tissue that was unsorted. About this clonotype itself: Its target is unknown.

This TCR was recovered from a middle-aged man with primary liver carcinoma and hepatitis B virus infection. The rearrangement joins TRBV28 to TRBJ2-2; 7 bases fit TRBD2. The sample was tumor-adjacent normal liver tissue. The CDR3 is CAAGEPYTGELFF. The CDR3 region has the DNA TGTGCCGCGGGGGAGCCTTACACCGGGGAGCTGTTTTTT.